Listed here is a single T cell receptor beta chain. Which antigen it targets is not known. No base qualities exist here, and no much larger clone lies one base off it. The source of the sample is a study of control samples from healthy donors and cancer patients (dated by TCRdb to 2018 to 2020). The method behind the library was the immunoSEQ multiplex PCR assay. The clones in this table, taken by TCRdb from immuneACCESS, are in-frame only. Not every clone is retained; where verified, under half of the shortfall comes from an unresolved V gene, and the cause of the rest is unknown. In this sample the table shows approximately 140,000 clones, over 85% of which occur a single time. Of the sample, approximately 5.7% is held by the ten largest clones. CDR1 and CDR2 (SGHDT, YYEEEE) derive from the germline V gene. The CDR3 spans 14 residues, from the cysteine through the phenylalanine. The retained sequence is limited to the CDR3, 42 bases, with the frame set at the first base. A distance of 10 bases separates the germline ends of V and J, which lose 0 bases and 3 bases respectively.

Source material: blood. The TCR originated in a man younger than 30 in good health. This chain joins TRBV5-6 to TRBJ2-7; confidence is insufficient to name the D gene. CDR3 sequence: CASSLGPAVYEQYF. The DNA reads TGTGCCAGCAGCTTGGGCCCGGCCGTCTACGAGCAGTACTTC.